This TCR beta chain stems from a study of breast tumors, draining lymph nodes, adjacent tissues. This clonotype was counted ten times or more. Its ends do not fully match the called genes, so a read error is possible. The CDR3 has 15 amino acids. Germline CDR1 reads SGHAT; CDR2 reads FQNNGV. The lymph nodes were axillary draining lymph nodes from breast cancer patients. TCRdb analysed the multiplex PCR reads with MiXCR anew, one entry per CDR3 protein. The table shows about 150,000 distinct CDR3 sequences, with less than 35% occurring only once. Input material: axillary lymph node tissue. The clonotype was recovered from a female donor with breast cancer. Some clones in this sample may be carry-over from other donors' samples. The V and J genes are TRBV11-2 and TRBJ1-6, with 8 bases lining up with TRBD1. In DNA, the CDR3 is TGTGCCAGCAGCGAGACTCCGACAGGGGCGACACTAGGTGATTTT. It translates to CASSETPTGATLGDF. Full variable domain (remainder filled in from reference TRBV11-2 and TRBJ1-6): EAGVAQSPRYKIIEKRQSVAFWCNPISGHATLYWYQQILGQGPKLLIQFQNNGVVDDSQLPKDRFSAERLKGVDSTLKIQPAKLEDSAVYLCASSETPTGATLGDFGNGTRLTVT.